This T cell receptor (beta chain) stems from a study of cytomegalovirus exposure and HLA in healthy donors. Study information: The Caucasian-associated ancestry cluster contained roughly four fifths of the approximately 400 genotyped donors.

With regard to this clone: Its cognate antigen is unknown.

60 Vbeta and 13 Jbeta primers were used in PCR. Generated by immunoSEQ multiplex PCR, the TCRdb table keeps only in-frame clones and is missing some. The sample holds 65,000 or so clones, 78% seen once. Trimming took off 1 base at V and 1 base at J, with 13 bases between the two ends. Germline values: CDR1 SGHAT, CDR2 FQNNGV. This CDR3 spans 16 amino acids. Notes on the study in general: In a later analysis, specific HLA alleles were associated with more than 15,000 TCR beta sequences at a 0.05 false discovery rate. Previous analysis showed most TCR beta V segments were productive about 87% or about 30% of the time.

This chain uses TRBV11-2 with TRBJ1-1, with D tentatively TRBD1 (6 bases). Sequencing was done on a sample of PBMCs. The receptor was derived from a girl under 18 in good health and CMV-seropositive. The DNA for the CDR3 is TGTGCCAGCAGCTTAGTCTCCGGGACACCGAACACTGAAGCTTTCTTT. Translation gives CASSLVSGTPNTEAFF.